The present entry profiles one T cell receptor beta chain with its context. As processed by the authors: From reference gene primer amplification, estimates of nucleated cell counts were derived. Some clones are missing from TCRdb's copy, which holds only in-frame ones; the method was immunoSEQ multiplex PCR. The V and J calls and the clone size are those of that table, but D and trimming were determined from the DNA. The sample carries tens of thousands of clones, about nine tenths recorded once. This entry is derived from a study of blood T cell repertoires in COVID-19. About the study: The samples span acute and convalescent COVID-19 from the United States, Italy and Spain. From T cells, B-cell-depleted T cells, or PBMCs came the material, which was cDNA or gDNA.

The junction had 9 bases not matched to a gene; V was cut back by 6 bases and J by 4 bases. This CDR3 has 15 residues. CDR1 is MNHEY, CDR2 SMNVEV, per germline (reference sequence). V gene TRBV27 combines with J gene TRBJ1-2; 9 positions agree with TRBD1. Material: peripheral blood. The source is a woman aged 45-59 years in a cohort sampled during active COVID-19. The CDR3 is CASRLGQGGGYGYTF. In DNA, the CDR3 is TGTGCCAGCAGATTGGGACAGGGAGGTGGCTATGGCTACACCTTC.